The 27 T cell receptor beta chains below all came from one sample that was sequenced in a study of OX40 agonist ivuxolimab in advanced cancers. The protocol was immunoSEQ multiplex PCR, while the TCRdb copy is restricted to in-frame clones and leaves out a portion. Among more than 25,000 clones, over 90% were seen once, and the ten largest hold over 8%. The specimen was CD4+ or CD8+ T cells sorted from blood, collected in a trial of the OX40 agonist ivuxolimab. The receptor source for this set is an adult with an advanced solid tumor such as melanoma, head and neck, liver or kidney cancer.

V is TRBV4-1 and J is TRBJ1-5; D unresolved. Germline-derived CDR1 and CDR2 are MGHRA and YSYEKL. V lost 0 bases and J lost 2, with 5 bases in between. The CDR3 extends over 14 amino acids. For the CDR3, the DNA is TGCGCCAGCAGCCAAGATAACGGCAATCAGCCCCAGCATTTT. This gives the protein CASSQDNGNQPQHF.

This clone was found a few times. This sequence joins TRBV19 and TRBJ2-5; the D is unclear. CDR1 is LNHDA and CDR2 is SQIVND in the germline V gene (reference sequence). V was cut by 4 bases and J by 4 bases, with 10 bases left in between. This CDR3 has 13 residues. CDR3 region: CASSTHGGETQYF. Written as DNA, the CDR3 is TGTGCCAGTAGTACACATGGTGGAGAGACCCAGTACTTC.

CDR3 residues: CSVEVGSGYEQYF. DNA of the CDR3: TGCAGCGTTGAGGTGGGCTCGGGCTACGAGCAGTACTTC. The chain carries TRBV29-1 and TRBJ2-7; no firm D call. The CDR3 loop spans 13 amino acids. Germline assignment: CDR1 SQVTM and CDR2 ANQGSEA. V lost 3 bases to trimming and J lost 3 bases, with 12 bases between them.

This chain joins TRBV5-1 and TRBJ1-2; 8 nucleotides agree with TRBD1. CDR3 length: 16 amino acids. The V and J ends lost 4 bases and 4 bases, in that order; junction bases with no gene match: 12. Germline-derived CDR1 and CDR2 are SGHRS and YFSETQ. DNA for the CDR3: TGCGCCAGCAGCCCCGGACAGGGAGGTCCTCGCTATGGCTACACCTTC. Its translation is CASSPGQGGPRYGYTF.

In this sample, this clone turned up once. The chain recombines TRBV18 with TRBJ2-1; 7 bases are a match to TRBD2. This CDR3 is built from 14 residues. Trimming cost V 3 bases and J 7 bases; bases outside gene matches: 6. Germline V gene lookup returns CDR1 KGHSH and CDR2 LQKENI. The CDR3 DNA reads TGTGCCAGCTCACCGGGGGGGACCATAAATGAGCAGTTCTTC. This codes for CASSPGGTINEQFF.

V and J are TRBV6-5 and TRBJ2-7; D might be TRBD2 (5 bases). CDR1 MNHEY and CDR2 SVGAGI come from the germline V gene. The CDR3 sequence is 12 residues long. V was clipped by 4 bases and J by 3 bases, with 7 bases between them. CDR3 sequence: CASSSGIYEQYF. CDR3 DNA: TGTGCCAGCAGTTCGGGGATCTACGAGCAGTACTTC.

The chain combines TRBV29-1 with TRBJ1-2; 7 positions match TRBD1. The V gene's germline CDR1 is SQVTM and CDR2 ANQGSEA. The CDR3 loop spans 11 amino acids. V lost 6 bases and J lost 8; bases outside the gene matches: 6. The CDR3 coding sequence is TGCAGCGTGTCAGGGGGGGGAGGCTACACCTTC. It yields the protein CSVSGGGGYTF.

The chain links TRBV10-3 to TRBJ2-7; D ambiguous. CDR3 length: 16 residues. Per germline, CDR1 ENHRY and CDR2 SYGVKD. Trimming cost V 2 bases and J 5 bases, with 19 bases left between them. The CDR3 DNA sequence: TGTGCCATCAGTGAGCCCCTTGCCGGGCTTTCCAACGAGCAGTACTTC. Amino acid sequence: CAISEPLAGLSNEQYF.

The rearrangement uses TRBV9 and TRBJ1-4; 9 bases are a match to TRBD1. V lost 4 bases and J lost 7; bases outside the gene matches: 2. CDR1 and CDR2 (germline): SGDLS, YYNGEE. The length of the CDR3 is 13 residues. For the CDR3, the DNA is TGTGCCAGCAGCCCGGGACAGGGTGAAAAACTGTTTTTT. Amino acid sequence: CASSPGQGEKLFF.

This sequence joins TRBV4-3 and TRBJ1-6; no clear D gene. The CDR3 contains 18 residues. The germline V and J ends were trimmed by 0 bases and 0 bases, with 12 bases remaining between them. Germline V gene data show CDR1 as LGHNA and CDR2 as YSLEER. CDR3 residues: CASSQELTDSSYNSPLHF. The CDR3 DNA sequence: TGCGCCAGCAGCCAAGAATTGACGGATAGCTCCTATAATTCACCCCTCCACTTT.

The chain recombines TRBV6-6 with TRBJ1-1; no definite D call. Germline V lookup: CDR1 MNHNY, CDR2 SVGAGI (reference sequence). Trimming left V 0 bases short and J 3 bases short, with 14 bases between. The CDR3 extends over 16 amino acids. The CDR3 reads CASSYSVGPRDTEAFF. CDR3 DNA: TGTGCCAGCAGTTACTCGGTCGGACCGAGGGACACTGAAGCTTTCTTT.

The genes are TRBV6-5 and TRBJ1-1; tentative D call: TRBD1 (5 bases). This CDR3 contains 14 residues. The germline V gene has CDR1 MNHEY and CDR2 SVGAGI. V was clipped by 6 bases and J by 2 bases, with 13 bases between them. CDR3 nucleotides: TGTGCCAGCAGCTTAGGAGGGGTTAACACTGAAGCTTTCTTT. Translation: CASSLGGVNTEAFF.

The chain joins TRBV25-1 to TRBJ1-4, with 7 bases that match TRBD1. This CDR3 contains 17 residues. Germline V lookup: CDR1 MGHDK, CDR2 SYGVNS. Unmatched junction bases numbered 12, after V lost 3 bases and J lost 5 bases. The CDR3 DNA reads as TGTGCCAGCAGTGAGCCTACAGGGGCGGGGTTGAATGAAAAACTGTTTTTT. Encoded protein: CASSEPTGAGLNEKLFF.

The chain carries TRBV7-3 and TRBJ2-3; 8 nucleotides line up with TRBD2. Germline V gene sequence: CDR1 SGHTA, CDR2 FQGTGA. CDR3 length: 15 residues. The V segment lost 8 bases and the J segment 2 bases; nucleotides outside the gene matches: 9. Here the CDR3 DNA reads TGTGCCAGCGGTACTAGCGGTGTGCCCACAGATACGCAGTATTTT. It encodes CASGTSGVPTDTQYF.

V and J are TRBV6-1 and TRBJ1-5; 10 bases are shared with TRBD1. The CDR3 sequence is 15 residues long. The ends lost 6 bases at V and 0 bases at J; junction bases unmatched: 2. CDR1 is MNHNS and CDR2 is SASEGT in the germline V gene. CDR3 bases: TGTGCCAGCAGCGGGACAGGGGCTAGCAATCAGCCCCAGCATTTT. It translates to CASSGTGASNQPQHF.

The chain employs TRBV27 and TRBJ1-2; TRBD1 aligns across 7 bases. The germline gives CDR1 MNHEY, CDR2 SMNVEV (reference sequence). The J segment lost 4 bases and the V segment lost 1 base, leaving 12 bases of the junction unmatched. The CDR3 loop spans 17 amino acids. The CDR3 DNA follows: TGTGCCAGCAGTTTATTGGCAGGGGGTTTCGGCATCTATGGCTACACCTTC. Protein: CASSLLAGGFGIYGYTF.

The chain joins TRBV5-1 to TRBJ2-5; D might be TRBD2 (6 bases). V was shortened by 1 base and J by 4 bases, with 8 bases between the two germline ends. CDR3 size: 13 residues. Germline V gene sequence: CDR1 SGHRS, CDR2 YFSETQ. CDR3: CASSLNSGETQYF. The CDR3 region has the DNA TGCGCCAGCAGCTTGAATAGCGGAGAGACCCAGTACTTC.

J is TRBJ2-1 and V is TRBV7-9; 11 nucleotides agree with TRBD2. After removal of 4 bases from V and 2 bases from J, the junction contained 4 bases not matched to a gene. The CDR3 spans 16 residues. Looked up from germline, CDR1 is SEHNR and CDR2 is FQNEAQ (reference sequence). In nucleotides, the CDR3 is TGTGCCAGCAGCTCGACTAGCGGGAAAACCTACAATGAGCAGTTCTTC. This encodes CASSSTSGKTYNEQFF.

The chain employs TRBV7-9 and TRBJ2-7; 7 bases are a match to TRBD1. From germline, CDR1 is SEHNR and CDR2 FQNEAQ (reference sequence). The CDR3 runs to 14 residues. V lost 4 bases to trimming and J lost 5 bases; unmatched junction nucleotides: 8. The CDR3 bases are TGTGCCAGCAGCTCCGGGACAGTCGAGGACGAGCAGTACTTC. Its protein is CASSSGTVEDEQYF. Looking up the rest from reference TRBV7-9 and TRBJ2-7 gives the full variable domain: DTGVSQNPRHKITKRGQNVTFRCDPISEHNRLYWYRQTLGQGPEFLTYFQNEAQLEKSRLLSDRFSAERPKGSFSTLEIQRTEQGDSAMYLCASSSGTVEDEQYFGPGTRLTVT.

This chain joins TRBV6-6 and TRBJ2-3; D not resolved. Trimming pared 2 bases from V and 1 base from J, leaving 10 bases between. Germline V lookup: CDR1 MNHNY, CDR2 SVGAGI (reference sequence). CDR3 length equals 15 residues. The CDR3 is CASSYAVLGTDTQYF. The CDR3 bases are TGTGCCAGCAGTTACGCGGTCCTAGGCACAGATACGCAGTATTTT.

This chain joins TRBV4-1 and TRBJ1-2; the match to TRBD1 covers 7 bases. The CDR3 contains 16 residues. Germline V gives CDR1 MGHRA, CDR2 YSYEKL. V lost 4 bases, J lost 2 bases, and 10 bases stayed unmatched. As DNA, the CDR3 is TGCGCCAGCAGCCCCGGGGGACAGCTGCTCAACTATGGCTACACCTTC. Translating gives CASSPGGQLLNYGYTF.

This chain uses TRBV5-1 with TRBJ2-1; D gene uncertain. CDR1 and CDR2 (germline): SGHRS, YFSETQ. Trimming shortened V by 0 bases and J by 2 bases, and 9 bases separated the two germline ends. The CDR3 contains 15 residues. The CDR3 DNA reads TGCGCCAGCAGCTTGGATGCGGACGCCTACAATGAGCAGTTCTTC. This encodes CASSLDADAYNEQFF.

The gene calls are TRBV6-5 and TRBJ2-2; the match to TRBD1 covers 7 bases. The germline gives CDR1 MNHEY, CDR2 SVGAGI. This CDR3 is built from 16 residues. The V segment lost 0 bases and the J segment 2 bases; nucleotides outside the gene matches: 3. CDR3 bases: TGTGCCAGCAGTTACTCGGGGACAGATAACACCGGGGAGCTGTTTTTT. It yields the protein CASSYSGTDNTGELFF.

The chain uses TRBV7-9 and TRBJ1-5; TRBD1 matches at 8 bases. The germline V gene encodes CDR1 SEHNR and CDR2 FQNEAQ (reference sequence). The CDR3 sequence is 15 residues long. Trimming removed 3 bases from V and 3 bases from J; junction bases left unmatched: 4. The CDR3 DNA is TGTGCCAGCAGCTTTTCGGACAGGGACAATCAGCCCCAGCATTTT. Protein: CASSFSDRDNQPQHF.

The gene calls are TRBV7-9 and TRBJ2-1; possible D gene TRBD2, 6 bases. V shed 1 base and J shed 4 bases, with 14 bases lying between them. The CDR3 is made up of 16 amino acids. The germline V gene has CDR1 SEHNR and CDR2 FQNEAQ (reference sequence). CDR3 region: CASSLGGTPKYNEQFF. The CDR3 DNA reads as TGTGCCAGCAGCTTAGGCGGGACTCCGAAATACAATGAGCAGTTCTTC.

The V gene is TRBV28, the J gene TRBJ1-5, with 7 bases lining up with TRBD1. Germline-derived CDR1 and CDR2 are MDHEN and SYDVKM. The ends lost 3 bases at V and 0 bases at J; junction bases unmatched: 11. This CDR3 has 18 residues. CDR3 DNA sequence: TGTGCCAGCAGTTTCTCCCGGGACAGACCCTATAGCAATCAGCCCCAGCATTTT. Protein product: CASSFSRDRPYSNQPQHF. Full variable domain (outside the CDR3, taken from reference TRBV28 and TRBJ1-5): DVKVTQSSRYLVKRTGEKVFLECVQDMDHENMFWYRQDPGLGLRLIYFSYDVKMKEKGDIPEGYSVSREKKERFSLILESASTNQTSMYLCASSFSRDRPYSNQPQHFGDGTRLSIL.

The chain combines TRBV15 with TRBJ1-2, with D possibly matching TRBD1 (5 bases). CDR3 length equals 15 residues. V lost 0 bases to trimming and J lost 7 bases, with 15 bases between them. The germline gives CDR1 LNHNV, CDR2 YYDKDF (reference sequence). CDR3 bases: TGTGCCACCAGCAGAGAAGGGGTAGCGACGGGTGGCTACACCTTC. It is translated as CATSREGVATGGYTF.